This entry concerns a single T cell receptor beta chain. What it binds is unknown. The libraries were made with immunoSEQ v3.0 at survey level. Sequencing efforts were directed toward roughly 35,000-55,000 T-cell genomes per sample. Data came from immunoSEQ multiplex PCR; TCRdb stores just in-frame clones and leaves some out. The sample includes over 25,000 clones, about 90% of them seen just once. Germline CDR1 SGHRS, CDR2 YFSETQ. The CDR3 consists of 14 residues. The germline V and J ends were trimmed by 4 bases and 2 bases, with 9 bases remaining between them. The sample originates from a study of long-term antiretroviral therapy in people with HIV. Study-wide results and caveats: ART was followed by higher diversity that remained below transplant donor controls.

The sequence came from a man between 50 and 59 years old with HIV. This specimen consisted of unsorted PBMCs, obtained 3.2 years before starting antiretroviral therapy. The V call is TRBV5-1, the J call TRBJ1-4; tentative D call: TRBD1 (6 bases). For the CDR3, the DNA is TGCGCCAGCAGCCTGGGACATACTAATGAAAAACTGTTTTTT. Its translation is CASSLGHTNEKLFF.